This T cell receptor beta chain was recovered during a study of cytomegalovirus exposure and HLA in healthy donors. Across the whole study: Within the Caucasian-associated ancestry cluster were roughly 81% of the 300 to 450 genotyped donors.

In the case of this clone: The target antigen is unknown.

Findings and limits, study-wide: It has been reported that TCR beta sequences accurately predicted the HLA-A and HLA-B alleles of most subjects. An assumption of roughly uniform sequencing depth across donors underlay the presence/absence analyses.

With 60 Vbeta and 13 Jbeta primers, the PCR was carried out. Here immunoSEQ multiplex PCR was the method, and the copy in TCRdb shows in-frame clones only, minus some. The sample carries 250,000 to 350,000 clones, around 86% recorded once. V gave up 0 bases and J gave up 5 bases; unmatched junction bases: 11. The CDR3 is 18 residues long. Germline V gene sequence: CDR1 SGHRS, CDR2 YFSETQ. This clonotype was sampled from a man in his forties or fifties in good health and CMV-seropositive. This chain connects TRBV5-1 to TRBJ2-2; 9 bases align to TRBD2. The specimen was PBMCs. CDR3: CASSLGWGSGSETGELFF. Written as DNA, the CDR3 is TGCGCCAGCAGCTTGGGCTGGGGTAGCGGGAGTGAGACCGGGGAGCTGTTTTTT.